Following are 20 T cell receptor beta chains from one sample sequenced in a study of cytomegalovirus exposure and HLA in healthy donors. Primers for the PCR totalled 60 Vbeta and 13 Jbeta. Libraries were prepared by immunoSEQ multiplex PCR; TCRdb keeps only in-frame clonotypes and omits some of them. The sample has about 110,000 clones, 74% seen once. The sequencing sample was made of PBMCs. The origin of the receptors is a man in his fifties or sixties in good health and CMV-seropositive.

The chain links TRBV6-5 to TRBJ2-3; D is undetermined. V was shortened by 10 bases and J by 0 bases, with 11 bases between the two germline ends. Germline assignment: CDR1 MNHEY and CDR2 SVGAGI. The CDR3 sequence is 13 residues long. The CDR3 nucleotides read TGTGCCACCCGTCAGGATAGCACAGATACGCAGTATTTT. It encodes CATRQDSTDTQYF.

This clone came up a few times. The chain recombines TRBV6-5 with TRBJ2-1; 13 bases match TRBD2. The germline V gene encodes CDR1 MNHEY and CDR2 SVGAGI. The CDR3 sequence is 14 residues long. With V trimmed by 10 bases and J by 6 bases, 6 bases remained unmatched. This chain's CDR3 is CAIMGTSGINEQFF. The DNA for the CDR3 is TGTGCCATCATGGGGACTAGCGGGATCAATGAGCAGTTCTTC.

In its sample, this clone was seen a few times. The CDR3 reads CASSAYGGTGNTIYF. The CDR3, as DNA: TGTGCCAGTAGTGCCTACGGAGGGACTGGAAACACCATATATTTT. The chain carries TRBV19 and TRBJ1-3; no firm D call. Germline CDR1 and CDR2: LNHDA and SQIVND (reference sequence). Trimming removed 5 bases at V and 2 bases at J, with 13 bases between. The CDR3 runs 15 residues.

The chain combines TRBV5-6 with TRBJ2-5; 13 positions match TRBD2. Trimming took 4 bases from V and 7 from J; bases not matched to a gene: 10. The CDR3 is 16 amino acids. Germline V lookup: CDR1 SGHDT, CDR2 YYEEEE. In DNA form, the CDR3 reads TGTGCCAGCAGCCGGGGACTAGCGGGGCTCCTCGGGACCCAGTACTTC. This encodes CASSRGLAGLLGTQYF.

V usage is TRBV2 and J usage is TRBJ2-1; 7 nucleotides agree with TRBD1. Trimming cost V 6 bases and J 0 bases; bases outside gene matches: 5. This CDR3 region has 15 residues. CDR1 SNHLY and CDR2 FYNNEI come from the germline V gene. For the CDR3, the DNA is TGTGCCAGCAGGGACAGGCTAAGCTCCTACAATGAGCAGTTCTTC. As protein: CASRDRLSSYNEQFF.

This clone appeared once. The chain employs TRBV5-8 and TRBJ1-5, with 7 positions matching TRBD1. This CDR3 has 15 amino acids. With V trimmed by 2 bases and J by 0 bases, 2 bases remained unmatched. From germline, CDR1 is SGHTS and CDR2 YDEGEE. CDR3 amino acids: CASSFKGASNQPQHF. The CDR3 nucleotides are TGTGCCAGCAGCTTTAAGGGGGCTAGCAATCAGCCCCAGCATTTT.

The chain's CDR3 is CASSLTGGGNTEAFF. The CDR3 nucleotides are TGTGCCAGCAGCTTAACTGGGGGGGGGAACACTGAAGCTTTCTTT. The chain couples TRBV7-3 to TRBJ1-1, with a weak D call TRBD1 (5 bases). Germline V gives CDR1 SGHTA, CDR2 FQGTGA. The CDR3 is 15 residues long. V lost 0 bases, J lost 1 base, and 9 bases lay in between.

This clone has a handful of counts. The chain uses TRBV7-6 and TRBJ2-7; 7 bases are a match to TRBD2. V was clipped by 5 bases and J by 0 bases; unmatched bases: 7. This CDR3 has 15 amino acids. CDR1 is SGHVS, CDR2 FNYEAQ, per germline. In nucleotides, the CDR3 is TGTGCCAGCAGCCCTGGGGAGGGAAGCTCCTACGAGCAGTACTTC. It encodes CASSPGEGSSYEQYF.

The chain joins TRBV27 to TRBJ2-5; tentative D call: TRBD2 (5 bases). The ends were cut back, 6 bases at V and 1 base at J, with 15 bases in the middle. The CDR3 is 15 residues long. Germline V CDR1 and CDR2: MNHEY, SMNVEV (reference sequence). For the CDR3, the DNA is TGTGCCAGCAGCCAAGGACTGGTGGGCCAAGAGACCCAGTACTTC. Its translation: CASSQGLVGQETQYF.

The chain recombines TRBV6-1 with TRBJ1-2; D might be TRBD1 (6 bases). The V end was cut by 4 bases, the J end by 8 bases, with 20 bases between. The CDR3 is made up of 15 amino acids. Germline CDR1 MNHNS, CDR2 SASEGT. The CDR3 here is CASSGMGQGLEGYTF. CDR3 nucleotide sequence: TGTGCCAGCAGTGGGATGGGGCAGGGGCTCGAGGGCTACACCTTC.

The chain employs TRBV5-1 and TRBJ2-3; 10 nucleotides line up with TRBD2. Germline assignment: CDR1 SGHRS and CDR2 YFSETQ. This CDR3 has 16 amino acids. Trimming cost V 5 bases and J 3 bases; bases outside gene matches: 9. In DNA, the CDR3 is TGCGCCAGCAGAGCAGCGGGAGGGCCTAGGACAGATACGCAGTATTTT. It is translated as CASRAAGGPRTDTQYF. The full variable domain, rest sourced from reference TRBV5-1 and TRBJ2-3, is KAGVTQTPRYLIKTRGQQVTLSCSPISGHRSVSWYQQTPGQGLQFLFEYFSETQRNKGNFPGRFSGRQFSNSRSEMNVSTLELGDSALYLCASRAAGGPRTDTQYFGPGTRLTVL.

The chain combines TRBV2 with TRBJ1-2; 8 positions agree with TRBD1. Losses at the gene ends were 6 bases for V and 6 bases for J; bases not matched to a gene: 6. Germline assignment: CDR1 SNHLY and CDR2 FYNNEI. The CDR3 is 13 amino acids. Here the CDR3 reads CASSGQGGDGYTF. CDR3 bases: TGTGCCAGCAGCGGACAGGGAGGTGATGGCTACACCTTC.

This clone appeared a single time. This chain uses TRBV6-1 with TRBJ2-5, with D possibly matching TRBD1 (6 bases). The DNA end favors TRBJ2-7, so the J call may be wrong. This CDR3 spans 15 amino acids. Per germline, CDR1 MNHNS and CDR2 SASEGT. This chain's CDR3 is CASRLGTSLSYEQYF. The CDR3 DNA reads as TGTGCCAGCAGACTCGGGACAAGTTTATCCTACGAGCAGTACTTC.

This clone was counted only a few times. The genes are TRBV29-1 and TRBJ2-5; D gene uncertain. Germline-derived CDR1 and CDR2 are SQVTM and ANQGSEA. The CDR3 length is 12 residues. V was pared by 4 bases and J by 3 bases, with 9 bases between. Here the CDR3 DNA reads TGCAGCGTTGTGAGGCCCGAAGAGACCCAGTACTTC. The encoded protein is CSVVRPEETQYF.

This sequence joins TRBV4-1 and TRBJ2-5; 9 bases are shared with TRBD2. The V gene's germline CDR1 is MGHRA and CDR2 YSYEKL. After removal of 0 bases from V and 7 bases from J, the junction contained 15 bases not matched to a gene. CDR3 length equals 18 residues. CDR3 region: CASSQDILAGIKDGTQYF. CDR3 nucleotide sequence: TGCGCCAGCAGCCAAGATATACTAGCGGGTATAAAAGACGGGACCCAGTACTTC.

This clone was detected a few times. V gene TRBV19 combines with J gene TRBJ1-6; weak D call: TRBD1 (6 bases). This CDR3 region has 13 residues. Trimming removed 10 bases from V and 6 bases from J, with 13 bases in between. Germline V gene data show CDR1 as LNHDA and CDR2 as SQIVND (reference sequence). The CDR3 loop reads CATRQALNSPLHF. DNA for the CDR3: TGTGCCACCCGACAGGCCCTTAATTCACCCCTCCACTTT.

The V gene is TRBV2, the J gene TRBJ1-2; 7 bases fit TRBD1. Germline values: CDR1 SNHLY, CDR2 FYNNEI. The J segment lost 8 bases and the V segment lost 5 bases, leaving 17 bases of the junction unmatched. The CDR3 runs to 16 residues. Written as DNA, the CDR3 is TGTGCCAGCAGTCCTATCATGGGACAGCCTTTAGGAGGCTACACCTTC. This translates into CASSPIMGQPLGGYTF.

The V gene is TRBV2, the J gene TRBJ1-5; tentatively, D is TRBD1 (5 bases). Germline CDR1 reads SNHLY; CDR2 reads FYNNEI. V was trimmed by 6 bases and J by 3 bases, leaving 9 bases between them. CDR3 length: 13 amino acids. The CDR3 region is CASRQGYNQPQHF. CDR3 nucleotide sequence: TGTGCCAGCAGGCAGGGATACAATCAGCCCCAGCATTTT.

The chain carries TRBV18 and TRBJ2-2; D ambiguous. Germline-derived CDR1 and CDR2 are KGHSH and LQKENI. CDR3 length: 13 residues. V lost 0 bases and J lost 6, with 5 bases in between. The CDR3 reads CASSPPGSGELFF. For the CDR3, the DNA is TGTGCCAGCTCACCACCCGGGTCCGGGGAGCTGTTTTTT.

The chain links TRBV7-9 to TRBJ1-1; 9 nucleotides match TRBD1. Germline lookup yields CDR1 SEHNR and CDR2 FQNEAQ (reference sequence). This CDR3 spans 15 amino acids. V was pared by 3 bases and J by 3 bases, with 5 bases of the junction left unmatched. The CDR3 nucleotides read TGTGCCAGCAGCTTTGGACGGGACAGGGACACTGAAGCTTTCTTT. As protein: CASSFGRDRDTEAFF.